The next 30 T cell receptor beta chains were all read from a single sample in a study of blood T cell repertoires in COVID-19. Sequencing used immunoSEQ multiplex PCR; TCRdb keeps in-frame clones, though not all of them. The table includes 65,000 to 85,000 clones, about 91% detected once. Sequencing was performed on peripheral blood. The source of these receptors is a man aged 50-59 years with active COVID-19.

The chain joins TRBV9 to TRBJ1-3; a possible D gene is TRBD1 (5 bases). V lost 4 bases and J 4 bases, leaving 12 bases between the germline ends. CDR3 length equals 14 residues. Germline-derived CDR1 and CDR2 are SGDLS and YYNGEE. The CDR3 reads CASSPGTWGNTIYF. CDR3 sequence (DNA): TGTGCCAGCAGCCCAGGGACTTGGGGAAACACCATATATTTT.

This chain joins TRBV30 and TRBJ1-3; D remains unclear. V was shortened by 5 bases and J by 0 bases, with 5 bases between the two germline ends. Germline V CDR1 and CDR2: GTSNPN, SVGIG (reference sequence). The CDR3 is made up of 12 amino acids. As DNA, the CDR3 is TGTGCCTGGTCATTCTCTGGAAACACCATATATTTT. Translation gives CAWSFSGNTIYF.

The chain joins TRBV4-1 to TRBJ2-5; 13 nucleotides line up with TRBD2. The germline V gene has CDR1 MGHRA and CDR2 YSYEKL. V lost 2 bases to trimming and J lost 4 bases; unmatched junction nucleotides: 10. The CDR3 contains 18 residues. CDR3 region: CASSQRTSGGPGGETQYF. The DNA for the CDR3 is TGCGCCAGCAGCCAACGGACTAGCGGGGGTCCGGGGGGAGAGACCCAGTACTTC.

The V and J genes are TRBV4-1 and TRBJ2-2; the match to TRBD2 covers 9 bases. The junction had 5 bases not matched to a gene; V was cut back by 3 bases and J by 3 bases. There are 16 residues in the CDR3. Germline V lookup: CDR1 MGHRA, CDR2 YSYEKL. The CDR3 nucleotides are TGCGCCAGCAGCCACCGGGGACTAGCTGACACCGGGGAGCTGTTTTTT. Translating gives CASSHRGLADTGELFF.

This chain links TRBV19 with TRBJ1-3, with 7 bases lining up with TRBD1. CDR3 length: 13 residues. Germline V lookup: CDR1 LNHDA, CDR2 SQIVND (reference sequence). Trimming at V came to 8 bases and at J to 4 bases, leaving 5 bases not matched to a gene. The CDR3 loop is CASVTGMGNTIYF. CDR3 coding DNA: TGTGCCAGTGTGACAGGGATGGGAAACACCATATATTTT.

J is TRBJ2-2 and V is TRBV5-1, with D tentatively TRBD1 (6 bases). Trimming took 3 bases from V and 1 from J, leaving 13 bases between them. Looked up from germline, CDR1 is SGHRS and CDR2 is YFSETQ. The CDR3 extends over 16 amino acids. The CDR3 loop is CASSSLPQGNTGELFF. The CDR3 nucleotides are TGCGCCAGCAGCTCACTCCCACAGGGGAACACCGGGGAGCTGTTTTTT.

The chain recombines TRBV4-1 with TRBJ2-6, with 9 bases matching TRBD1. Per germline, CDR1 MGHRA and CDR2 YSYEKL. Trimming took 3 bases from V and 0 from J; bases not matched to a gene: 6. CDR3 length: 18 amino acids. The CDR3 protein is CASSHRQGGGSGANVLTF. In DNA, the CDR3 is TGCGCCAGCAGCCACCGACAGGGGGGAGGCTCTGGGGCCAACGTCCTGACTTTC.

The V call is TRBV28, the J call TRBJ1-1; weak D call: TRBD1 (6 bases). The CDR3 runs 15 residues. Between the trimmed V and J ends, which lost 5 bases and 3 bases, there was a span of 16 bases. Looked up from germline, CDR1 is MDHEN and CDR2 is SYDVKM. The CDR3 DNA reads as TGTGCCAGCAGTCCGCCGACAGGATCGTACACTGAAGCTTTCTTT. Protein product: CASSPPTGSYTEAFF.

The V and J genes are TRBV29-1 and TRBJ1-1; D is unclear. Trimming removed 5 bases from V and 0 bases from J, with 7 bases in between. Germline V lookup: CDR1 SQVTM, CDR2 ANQGSEA. The CDR3 totals 12 residues. The CDR3 sequence is CSVYGLNTEAFF. The CDR3 bases are TGCAGCGTTTATGGCCTGAACACTGAAGCTTTCTTT.

This clone showed up just once. CDR3 sequence reads: CAWTGQFSGNTIYF. The CDR3 DNA follows: TGTGCCTGGACGGGACAGTTCTCTGGAAACACCATATATTTT. This chain connects TRBV30 to TRBJ1-3; 7 nucleotides align to TRBD1. The CDR3 runs to 14 residues. With 4 bases clipped from V and 0 bases from J, the junction kept 3 bases outside the gene matches. Germline V gives CDR1 GTSNPN, CDR2 SVGIG (reference sequence).

This clone occurred once. This chain uses TRBV10-2 with TRBJ2-7; TRBD1 matches 8 bases. V was pared by 7 bases and J by 2 bases, with 10 bases of the junction left unmatched. The CDR3 length is 15 residues. Looked up from germline, CDR1 is WSHSY and CDR2 is SAAADI. Here the CDR3 DNA reads TGCGCCAGCACCAAACCGGACAGGGCCGCCTACGAGCAGTACTTC. Its translation: CASTKPDRAAYEQYF.

The genes are TRBV21-1 and TRBJ2-1; TRBD2 reflects the table's D call only, with no check against the DNA. TRBV21-1 is flagged as a pseudogene. This CDR3 has 19 residues. CDR3 sequence reads: CASSKRASGGPVSYNEQFF. The CDR3 bases are TGTGCCAGCAGCAAAAGGGCTAGCGGGGGGCCGGTGTCCTACAATGAGCAGTTCTTC.

This chain uses TRBV5-4 with TRBJ2-7; 8 bases align to TRBD1. Germline CDR1 reads SGHNT; CDR2 reads YYREEE (reference sequence). After removal of 3 bases from V and 1 base from J, the junction contained 3 bases not matched to a gene. The CDR3 has 14 amino acids. The CDR3, as DNA: TGTGCCAGCAGCTCTTGGACAGGGTCCTACGAGCAGTACTTC. The encoded protein is CASSSWTGSYEQYF.

The chain employs TRBV6-2 or TRBV6-3 and TRBJ1-6; no clear D gene. Trimming took off 5 bases at V and 8 bases at J, with 13 bases between the two ends. Germline loops: CDR1 MNHEY, CDR2 SVGEGT. The CDR3 contains 14 residues. In DNA, the CDR3 is TGTGCCAGCAGTCGTCAAACCACTCATTCACCCCTCCACTTT. This sequence encodes CASSRQTTHSPLHF.

The V and J genes are TRBV7-6 and TRBJ1-3; D may be TRBD1 (6 bases). The CDR3 is 16 residues long. Looked up from germline, CDR1 is SGHVS and CDR2 is FNYEAQ. The germline V and J ends were trimmed by 5 bases and 2 bases, with 16 bases remaining between them. The DNA of the CDR3 is TGTGCCAGCAGCACCCCGGACAGATTGCCTGGAAACACCATATATTTT. It encodes CASSTPDRLPGNTIYF.

The V gene is TRBV7-2, the J gene TRBJ2-1; 11 bases match TRBD1. V shed 2 bases, J shed 12 bases, and the junction held 9 bases outside the gene matches. The CDR3 spans 15 residues. Germline V gives CDR1 SGHTA, CDR2 FQGNSA. DNA for the CDR3: TGTGCCAGCAGCTTACTAGGGACAGGGGGAACTGGGCAGTTCTTC. Protein product: CASSLLGTGGTGQFF.

V and J are TRBV6-5 and TRBJ2-1; D not certain. The V gene's germline CDR1 is MNHEY and CDR2 SVGAGI. V was shortened by 6 bases and J by 9 bases, with 9 bases between the two germline ends. The CDR3 extends over 11 amino acids. CDR3 nucleotide sequence: TGTGCCAGCAGGTACCGGAGTGAGCAGTTCTTC. Translating gives CASRYRSEQFF.

The chain joins TRBV18 to TRBJ2-2; 7 bases are a match to TRBD1. The V and J ends lost 2 bases and 6 bases, in that order; junction bases with no gene match: 9. Germline assignment: CDR1 KGHSH and CDR2 LQKENI. This CDR3 has 16 amino acids. The CDR3 DNA reads TGTGCCAGCTCACCAGGTGACAGGGAGTGGCCCGGGGAGCTGTTTTTT. Encoded protein: CASSPGDREWPGELFF.

A few counts support this clone. The chain joins TRBV19 to TRBJ2-7; tentatively, D is TRBD1 (6 bases). The V gene lost 2 bases and the J gene lost 2 bases, with 10 bases spanning the gap. The germline CDR1 and CDR2 sequences are LNHDA and SQIVND (reference sequence). The CDR3 has 14 residues. The CDR3 nucleotides read TGTGCCAGTAGTATAAGCAGGGGAACCTACGAGCAGTACTTC. Amino acids: CASSISRGTYEQYF.

The rearrangement uses TRBV11-2 and TRBJ1-2, with D perhaps TRBD1 (5 bases). Germline V gives CDR1 SGHAT, CDR2 FQNNGV. The CDR3 extends over 13 amino acids. Trimming removed 1 base from V and 4 bases from J, with 7 bases in between. The CDR3 region is CASSLVQGYGYTF. The CDR3 DNA follows: TGTGCCAGCAGCTTAGTGCAGGGCTATGGCTACACCTTC. The full variable domain, completed using reference TRBV11-2 and TRBJ1-2, is EAGVAQSPRYKIIEKRQSVAFWCNPISGHATLYWYQQILGQGPKLLIQFQNNGVVDDSQLPKDRFSAERLKGVDSTLKIQPAKLEDSAVYLCASSLVQGYGYTFGSGTRLTVV.

The chain combines TRBV20-1 with TRBJ2-5; D not certain. The CDR3 consists of 10 residues. V shed 3 bases and J shed 4 bases, with 3 bases lying between them. The germline V gene encodes CDR1 DFQATT and CDR2 SNEGSKA (reference sequence). The CDR3: CSASIETQYF. The CDR3 bases are TGCAGTGCTAGCATAGAGACCCAGTACTTC.

This sequence joins TRBV7-2 and TRBJ1-4; 7 bases align to TRBD1. The CDR3 is 15 amino acids. Trimming removed 4 bases from V and 2 bases from J; junction bases left unmatched: 4. In germline, CDR1 is SGHTA, CDR2 FQGNSA. CDR3 in DNA: TGTGCCAGCAGCTCTGAACAGGGGACTAATGAAAAACTGTTTTTT. Its translation: CASSSEQGTNEKLFF.

The rearrangement uses TRBV10-2 and TRBJ2-7, with D perhaps matching TRBD1 (5 bases). CDR3 length: 13 residues. CDR1 WSHSY and CDR2 SAAADI come from the germline V gene. Trimming took 0 bases from V and 5 from J, leaving 8 bases between them. Here the CDR3 DNA reads TGCGCCAGCAGTGAGTCCGGCAGGGACGAGCAGTACTTC. It translates to CASSESGRDEQYF.

The chain links TRBV4-3 to TRBJ1-6; unclear D gene. The CDR3 is made up of 14 amino acids. Trimming took off 1 base at V and 15 bases at J, with 16 bases between the two ends. From germline, CDR1 is LGHNA and CDR2 YSLEER. For the CDR3, the DNA is TGCGCCAGCAGCCAAGGAGGGCAGGACGGAGGCCTCCACTTT. Translated, it gives CASSQGGQDGGLHF.

The chain combines TRBV6-2 or TRBV6-3 with TRBJ1-1; TRBD1 agrees at 12 bases. The CDR3 is 16 residues long. Per germline, CDR1 MNHEY and CDR2 SVGEGT. The J segment lost 3 bases and the V segment lost 5 bases, leaving 7 bases of the junction unmatched. The CDR3 loop reads CASSPGTGGVYTEAFF. The CDR3 DNA is TGTGCCAGCAGTCCCGGGACAGGGGGCGTTTACACTGAAGCTTTCTTT.

The chain uses TRBV19 and TRBJ2-7; 10 positions agree with TRBD1. V was clipped by 9 bases and J by 4 bases; unmatched bases: 6. The CDR3 is made up of 13 amino acids. Per germline, CDR1 LNHDA and CDR2 SQIVND (reference sequence). The CDR3 coding sequence is TGTGCCAGCACGACAGGGGGCGGTTACGAGCAGTACTTC. Protein product: CASTTGGGYEQYF. The full variable domain, its missing parts supplied by reference TRBV19 and TRBJ2-7, is DGGITQSPKYLFRKEGQNVTLSCEQNLNHDAMYWYRQDPGQGLRLIYYSQIVNDFQKGDIAEGYSVSREKKESFPLTVTSAQKNPTAFYLCASTTGGGYEQYFGPGTRLTVT.

For the CDR3, the DNA is TGCGCCAGCAGCCCCCGGACAGGGGGCGCATTGACTGAAGCTTTCTTT. Translation: CASSPRTGGALTEAFF. The chain recombines TRBV4-3 with TRBJ1-1, with 11 bases identical to TRBD1. In germline, CDR1 is LGHNA, CDR2 YSLEER. With V trimmed by 4 bases and J by 5 bases, 9 bases remained unmatched. This CDR3 is built from 16 residues.

This clone is a singleton in its sample. The gene calls are TRBV4-1 and TRBJ1-1, with a weak D call TRBD1 (6 bases). Germline lookup yields CDR1 MGHRA and CDR2 YSYEKL. The ends were cut back, 6 bases at V and 4 bases at J, with 12 bases in the middle. This CDR3 spans 13 amino acids. CDR3: CASSYRVPTEAFF. The CDR3 DNA is TGCGCCAGCAGTTACAGGGTCCCCACTGAAGCTTTCTTT.

The chain carries TRBV11-3 and TRBJ2-1, with 9 bases fitting TRBD2. This CDR3 spans 12 amino acids. V was clipped by 5 bases and J by 10 bases; unmatched bases: 3. Germline loops: CDR1 SGHNT, CDR2 YENEEA. The CDR3 protein is CASSPTSGEQFF. CDR3 sequence (DNA): TGTGCCAGCAGCCCGACTAGCGGCGAGCAGTTCTTC. The variable domain in full, with the rest retrieved from reference TRBV11-3 and TRBJ2-1, is EAGVVQSPRYKIIEKKQPVAFWCNPISGHNTLYWYLQNLGQGPELLIRYENEEAVDDSQLPKDRFSAERLKGVDSTLKIQPAELGDSAVYLCASSPTSGEQFFGPGTRLTVL.

The chain is built from TRBV9 and TRBJ2-7; TRBD1 agrees at 8 bases. From germline, CDR1 is SGDLS and CDR2 YYNGEE. V shed 2 bases, J shed 2 bases, and the junction held 6 bases outside the gene matches. The CDR3 sequence is 15 residues long. The CDR3, as DNA: TGTGCCAGCAGCGTCGGGACAGGAAAAACCTACGAGCAGTACTTC. Encoded protein: CASSVGTGKTYEQYF.